This T cell receptor (beta chain) was obtained from a study of identical twins. The table lists this clonotype with many counts. Its specificity is not known. Study outcomes and limitations: Weaker excess sharing between twins was seen in beta out-of-frame sequences. Carriage of fewer insertions was seen in abundant cord blood beta clonotypes, whereas memory repertoires showed none.

V lost 2 bases, J lost 10 bases, and 6 bases lay in between. The CDR3 has 12 residues. Unique molecular identifiers were in the cDNA, with template-switch universal primer binding. TCRdb re-analysed the 5' RACE reads in MiXCR, keeping a single row per CDR3 protein. There are 650,000 to 800,000 distinct CDR3 sequences in the sample; approximately 9% occur only once, and 0.98% lies in the top ten. Separately, the same data were catalogued under a study of yellow fever vaccine responses in identical twins.

The sample comprised PBMCs. This chain uses TRBV12-3 or TRBV12-4 with TRBJ1-6; D is undetermined. This sequence originates from a woman younger than 35 in good health. The CDR3 region has the DNA TGTGCCAGCAGTTTACCGGCCTCACCCCTCCACTTT. Encoded protein: CASSLPASPLHF.